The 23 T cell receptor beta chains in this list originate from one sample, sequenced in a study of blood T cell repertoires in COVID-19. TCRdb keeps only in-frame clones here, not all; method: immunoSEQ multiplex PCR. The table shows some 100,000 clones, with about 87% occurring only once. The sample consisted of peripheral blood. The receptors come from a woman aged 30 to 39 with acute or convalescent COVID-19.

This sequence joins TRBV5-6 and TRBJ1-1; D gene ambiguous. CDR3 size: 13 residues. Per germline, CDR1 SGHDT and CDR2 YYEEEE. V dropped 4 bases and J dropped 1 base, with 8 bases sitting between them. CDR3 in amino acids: CASSVPGNTEAFF. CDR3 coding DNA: TGTGCCAGCAGCGTCCCGGGGAACACTGAAGCTTTCTTT.

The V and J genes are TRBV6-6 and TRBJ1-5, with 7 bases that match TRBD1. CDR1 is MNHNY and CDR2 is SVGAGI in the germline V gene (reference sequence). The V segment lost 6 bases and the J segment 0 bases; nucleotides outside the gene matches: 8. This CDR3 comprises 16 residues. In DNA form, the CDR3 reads TGTGCCAGCAGACCCTCCGGGGACAGTAGCAATCAGCCCCAGCATTTT. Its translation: CASRPSGDSSNQPQHF.

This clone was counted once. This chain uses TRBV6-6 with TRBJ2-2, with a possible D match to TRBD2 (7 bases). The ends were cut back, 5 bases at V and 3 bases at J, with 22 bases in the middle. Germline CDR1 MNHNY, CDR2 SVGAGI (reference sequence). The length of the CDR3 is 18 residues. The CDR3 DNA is TGTGCCAGCAGTCCACCCTCCTACGGGGGGCCGGACACCGGGGAGCTGTTTTTT. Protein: CASSPPSYGGPDTGELFF.

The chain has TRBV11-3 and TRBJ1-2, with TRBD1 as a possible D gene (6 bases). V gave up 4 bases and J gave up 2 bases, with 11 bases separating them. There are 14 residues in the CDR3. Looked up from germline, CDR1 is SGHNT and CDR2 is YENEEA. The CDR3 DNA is TGTGCCAGCAGCTCTGGACAGTCCAACTATGGCTACACCTTC. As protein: CASSSGQSNYGYTF.

The CDR3: CATSRDAQRGYTF. The CDR3 DNA reads as TGTGCCACCAGCAGAGACGCCCAGCGGGGCTACACCTTC. The chain combines TRBV15 with TRBJ1-2, with D unclear. V lost 0 bases, J lost 8 bases, and 10 bases lay in between. The CDR3 spans 13 residues. In germline, CDR1 is LNHNV, CDR2 YYDKDF (reference sequence).

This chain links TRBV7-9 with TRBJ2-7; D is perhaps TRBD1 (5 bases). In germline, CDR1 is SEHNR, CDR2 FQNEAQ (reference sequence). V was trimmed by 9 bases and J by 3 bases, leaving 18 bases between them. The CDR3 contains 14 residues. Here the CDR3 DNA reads TGTGCCAGTCCCTTCCCCCTGACAGACTACGAGCAGTACTTC. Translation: CASPFPLTDYEQYF.

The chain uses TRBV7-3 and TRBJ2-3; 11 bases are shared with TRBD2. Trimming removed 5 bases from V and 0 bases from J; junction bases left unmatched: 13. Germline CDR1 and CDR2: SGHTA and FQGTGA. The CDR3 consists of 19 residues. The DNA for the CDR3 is TGTGCCAGCAGCCCGACTGGGACTAGCGGAGCAATTAGCACAGATACGCAGTATTTT. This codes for CASSPTGTSGAISTDTQYF. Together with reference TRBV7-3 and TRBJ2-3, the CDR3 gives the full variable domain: GAGVSQTPSNKVTEKGKYVELRCDPISGHTALYWYRQSLGQGPEFLIYFQGTGAADDSGLPNDRFFAVRPEGSVSTLKIQRTERGDSAVYLCASSPTGTSGAISTDTQYFGPGTRLTVL.

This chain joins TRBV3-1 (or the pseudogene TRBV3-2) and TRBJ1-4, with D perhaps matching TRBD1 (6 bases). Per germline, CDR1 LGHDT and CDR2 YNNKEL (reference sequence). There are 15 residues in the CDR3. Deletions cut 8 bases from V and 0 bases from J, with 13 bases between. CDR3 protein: CASSRGLATNEKLFF. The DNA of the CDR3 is TGTGCCAGCTCCAGGGGCCTTGCAACTAATGAAAAACTGTTTTTT.

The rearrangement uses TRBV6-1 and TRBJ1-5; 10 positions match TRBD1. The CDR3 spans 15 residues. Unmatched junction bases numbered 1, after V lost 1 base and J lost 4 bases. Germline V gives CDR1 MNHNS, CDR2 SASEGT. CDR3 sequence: CASSEGTGGNQPQHF. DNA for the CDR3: TGTGCCAGCAGTGAAGGGACAGGGGGGAATCAGCCCCAGCATTTT.

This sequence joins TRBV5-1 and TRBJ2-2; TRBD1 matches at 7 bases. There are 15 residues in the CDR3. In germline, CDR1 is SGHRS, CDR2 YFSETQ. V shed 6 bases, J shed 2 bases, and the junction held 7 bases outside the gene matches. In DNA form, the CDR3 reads TGCGCCAGCAAACCGGGACAGATAAACACCGGGGAGCTGTTTTTT. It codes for CASKPGQINTGELFF.

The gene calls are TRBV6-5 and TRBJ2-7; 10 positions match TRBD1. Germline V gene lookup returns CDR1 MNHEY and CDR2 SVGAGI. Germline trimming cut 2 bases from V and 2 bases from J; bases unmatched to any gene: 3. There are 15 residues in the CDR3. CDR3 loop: CASSYRDRGPYEQYF. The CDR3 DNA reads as TGTGCCAGCAGTTACCGGGACAGGGGCCCCTACGAGCAGTACTTC.

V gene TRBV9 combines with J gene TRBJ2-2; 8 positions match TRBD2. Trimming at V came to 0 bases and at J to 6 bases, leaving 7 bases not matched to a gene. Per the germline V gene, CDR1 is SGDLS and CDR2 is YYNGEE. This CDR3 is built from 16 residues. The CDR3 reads CASSVDPGGQAGELFF. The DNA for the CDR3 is TGTGCCAGCAGCGTAGACCCGGGGGGGCAGGCCGGGGAGCTGTTTTTT.

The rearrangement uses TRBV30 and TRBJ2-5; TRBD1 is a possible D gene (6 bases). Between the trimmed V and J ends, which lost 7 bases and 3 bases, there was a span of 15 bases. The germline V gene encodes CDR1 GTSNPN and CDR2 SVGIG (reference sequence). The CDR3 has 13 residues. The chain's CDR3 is CASEGDTKETQYF. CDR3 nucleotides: TGTGCCTCCGAGGGGGACACTAAAGAGACCCAGTACTTC.

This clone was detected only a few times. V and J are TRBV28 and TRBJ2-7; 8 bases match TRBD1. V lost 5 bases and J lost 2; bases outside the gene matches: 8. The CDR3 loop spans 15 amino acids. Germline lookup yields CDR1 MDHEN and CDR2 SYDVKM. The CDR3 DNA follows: TGTGCCAGCAGTCTCACCGGGACAGGCCCCTACGAGCAGTACTTC. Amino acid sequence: CASSLTGTGPYEQYF.

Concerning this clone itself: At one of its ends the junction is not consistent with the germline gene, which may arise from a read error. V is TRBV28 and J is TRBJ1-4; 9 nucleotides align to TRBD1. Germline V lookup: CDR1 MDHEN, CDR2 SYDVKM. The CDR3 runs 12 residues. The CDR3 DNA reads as TGCACGACGGGACAGGGAAATGAAAAACTGTTTTTT. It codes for CTTGQGNEKLFF.

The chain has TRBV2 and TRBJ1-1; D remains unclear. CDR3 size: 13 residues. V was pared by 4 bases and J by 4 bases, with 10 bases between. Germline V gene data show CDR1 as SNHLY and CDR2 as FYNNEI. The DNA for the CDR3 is TGTGCCAGCAGTGTCGAGATTGTCACTGAAGCTTTCTTT. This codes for CASSVEIVTEAFF.

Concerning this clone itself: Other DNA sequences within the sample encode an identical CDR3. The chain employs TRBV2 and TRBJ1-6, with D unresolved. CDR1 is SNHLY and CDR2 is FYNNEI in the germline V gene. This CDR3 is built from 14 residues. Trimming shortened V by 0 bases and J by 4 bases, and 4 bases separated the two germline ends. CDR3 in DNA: TGTGCCAGCAGTGAAGCACGGTATAATTCACCCCTCCACTTT. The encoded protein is CASSEARYNSPLHF.

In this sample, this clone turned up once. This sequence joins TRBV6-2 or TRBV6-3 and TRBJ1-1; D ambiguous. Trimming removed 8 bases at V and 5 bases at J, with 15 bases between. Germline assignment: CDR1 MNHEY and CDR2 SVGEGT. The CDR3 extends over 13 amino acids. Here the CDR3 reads CASGLSGWTEAFF. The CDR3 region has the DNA TGTGCCAGCGGCCTCTCGGGGTGGACTGAAGCTTTCTTT.

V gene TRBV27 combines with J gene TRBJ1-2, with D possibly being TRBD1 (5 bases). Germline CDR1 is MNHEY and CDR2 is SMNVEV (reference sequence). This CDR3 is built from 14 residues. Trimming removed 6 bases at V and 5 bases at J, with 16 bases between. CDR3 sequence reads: CASREGRASYGYTF. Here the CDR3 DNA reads TGTGCCAGCAGGGAGGGACGGGCCAGTTATGGCTACACCTTC.

Written as DNA, the CDR3 is TGTGCCACCAGTGAGGGGACAACTTCTAATGAAAAACTGTTTTTT. This codes for CATSEGTTSNEKLFF. V and J are TRBV24-1 and TRBJ1-4; tentatively, D is TRBD1 (6 bases). Trimming took 4 bases from V and 3 from J, leaving 11 bases between them. This CDR3 region has 15 residues. Germline assignment: CDR1 KGHDR and CDR2 SFDVKD.

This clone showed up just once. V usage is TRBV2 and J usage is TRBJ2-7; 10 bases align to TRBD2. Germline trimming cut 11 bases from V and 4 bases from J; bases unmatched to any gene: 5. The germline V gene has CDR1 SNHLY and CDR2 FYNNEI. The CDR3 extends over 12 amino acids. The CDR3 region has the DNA TGTGCCTGCACTAGCGGGGTGTACGAGCAGTACTTC. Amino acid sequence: CACTSGVYEQYF.

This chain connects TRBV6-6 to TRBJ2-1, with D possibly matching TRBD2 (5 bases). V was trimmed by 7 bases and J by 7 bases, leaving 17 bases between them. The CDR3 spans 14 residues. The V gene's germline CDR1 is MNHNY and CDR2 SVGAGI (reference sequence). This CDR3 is CASTLRSGSNEQFF. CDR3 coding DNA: TGTGCCAGCACCCTTAGGTCGGGGTCTAATGAGCAGTTCTTC.

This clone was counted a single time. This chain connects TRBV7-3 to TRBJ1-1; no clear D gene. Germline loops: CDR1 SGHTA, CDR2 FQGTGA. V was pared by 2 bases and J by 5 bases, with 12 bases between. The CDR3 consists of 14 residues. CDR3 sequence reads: CASSLGGPGTEAFF. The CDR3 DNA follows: TGTGCCAGCAGCTTAGGAGGACCGGGGACTGAAGCTTTCTTT.